Each of the 28 T cell receptor beta chains below was sequenced from the same sample in a study of T cells after yellow fever vaccination. MiXCR, run by TCRdb on the 5' RACE reads, gives a single entry per CDR3 protein. There are about 340,000 distinct CDR3 sequences in the sample; roughly 8.7% occur only once, and 15% to 20% lies in the top ten. The sample here was PBMCs, taken on the day of the first yellow fever vaccination. These receptors all stem from a man aged 18 to 35 who received the YFV17D yellow fever vaccine.

Ten or more counts support this clonotype. The rearrangement joins TRBV29-1 to TRBJ2-5; possibly TRBD1 for D (5 bases). The CDR3 contains 12 residues. Trimming left V 7 bases short and J 1 base short, with 10 bases between. CDR1 and CDR2 (germline): SQVTM, ANQGSEA. The CDR3 protein is CSARRGQETQYF. CDR3 nucleotides: TGCAGCGCCAGAAGGGGCCAAGAGACCCAGTACTTC. Combining the CDR3 with reference TRBV29-1 and TRBJ2-5 gives the whole variable domain SAVISQKPSRDICQRGTSLTIQCQVDSQVTMMFWYRQQPGQSLTLIATANQGSEATYESGFVIDKFPISRPNLTFSTLTVSNMSPEDSSIYLCSARRGQETQYFGPGTRLLVL.

The chain links TRBV18 to TRBJ2-1; D is possibly TRBD1 (6 bases). Germline loops: CDR1 KGHSH, CDR2 LQKENI. V was pared by 3 bases and J by 12 bases, with 15 bases between. CDR3 length: 13 amino acids. The CDR3 region is CASSPGDKLRQFF. As DNA, the CDR3 is TGTGCCAGCTCACCGGGGGACAAATTGAGGCAGTTCTTC.

This clonotype was counted at least ten times. The CDR3 bases are TGTGCCAGCAGTTTTAGTCGACCGGATTCGACTGAAGCTTTCTTT. It is translated as CASSFSRPDSTEAFF. The gene calls are TRBV12-3 or TRBV12-4 and TRBJ1-1; the D is unclear. V was cut by 3 bases and J by 5 bases, with 16 bases left in between. The CDR3 loop spans 15 amino acids.

This clonotype was detected only a few times. The V call is TRBV6-5, the J call TRBJ1-1; 7 bases align to TRBD1. With 2 bases clipped from V and 4 bases from J, the junction kept 4 bases outside the gene matches. The CDR3 covers 14 residues. CDR1 and CDR2 from the germline V gene are MNHEY and SVGAGI. The CDR3 protein is CASSYNNRGTEAFF. The CDR3 coding sequence is TGTGCCAGCAGTTACAATAACAGGGGCACTGAAGCTTTCTTT.

This clonotype showed up many times. The genes are TRBV7-9 and TRBJ2-7; D ambiguous. CDR1 and CDR2 (germline): SEHNR, FQNEAQ (reference sequence). Deletions cut 2 bases from V and 7 bases from J, with 12 bases between. The CDR3 loop spans 13 amino acids. The CDR3 DNA reads as TGTGCCAGCAGCTTACTCCCAAAAGGGGAGCAGTACTTC. This sequence encodes CASSLLPKGEQYF. The full variable domain, its missing parts supplied by reference TRBV7-9 and TRBJ2-7, is DTGVSQNPRHKITKRGQNVTFRCDPISEHNRLYWYRQTLGQGPEFLTYFQNEAQLEKSRLLSDRFSAERPKGSFSTLEIQRTEQGDSAMYLCASSLLPKGEQYFGPGTRLTVT.

The CDR3 here is CASSPDGGPRYIQYF. CDR3 DNA: TGTGCCAGCAGCCCCGACGGTGGGCCCAGGTACATTCAGTACTTC. The rearrangement joins TRBV11-2 to TRBJ2-4; no definite D call. Trimming left V 5 bases short and J 8 bases short, with 19 bases between. This CDR3 contains 15 residues. The V gene's germline CDR1 is SGHAT and CDR2 FQNNGV. Drawing the rest from reference TRBV11-2 and TRBJ2-4, the complete variable domain is EAGVAQSPRYKIIEKRQSVAFWCNPISGHATLYWYQQILGQGPKLLIQFQNNGVVDDSQLPKDRFSAERLKGVDSTLKIQPAKLEDSAVYLCASSPDGGPRYIQYFGAGTRLSVL.

This clonotype was counted between two and nine times. This chain links TRBV21-1 with TRBJ2-2. TRBV21-1 is a pseudogene locus. This CDR3 is 17 amino acids long. The CDR3 protein is CASSKVRHTINTGELFF. CDR3 in DNA: TGTGCCAGCAGCAAAGTTAGACACACGATCAACACCGGGGAGCTGTTTTTT.

This clonotype was detected a few times. The V and J genes are TRBV5-6 and TRBJ2-6; D possibly matches TRBD1 or TRBD2 (6 bases each). Deletions cut 4 bases from V and 0 bases from J, with 8 bases between. There are 15 residues in the CDR3. Germline V gene data show CDR1 as SGHDT and CDR2 as YYEEEE. The CDR3 DNA reads as TGTGCCAGCAGCGGGGGGCCCTCTGGGGCCAACGTCCTGACTTTC. Translation: CASSGGPSGANVLTF.

There are a few counts of this clonotype. V and J are TRBV20-1 and TRBJ2-5; D is perhaps TRBD1 (6 bases). V lost 5 bases and J 5 bases, leaving 24 bases between the germline ends. This CDR3 contains 16 residues. The germline gives CDR1 DFQATT, CDR2 SNEGSKA (reference sequence). The CDR3 loop is CSAPSVYRARGETQYF. As DNA, the CDR3 is TGCAGTGCTCCCTCCGTCTACAGGGCGAGAGGGGAGACCCAGTACTTC.

The V call is TRBV12-3 or TRBV12-4, the J call TRBJ1-5, with no clear D. The CDR3 runs to 14 residues. V was clipped by 5 bases and J by 1 base, with 9 bases between them. This CDR3 reads CASSPERSNQPQHF. CDR3 DNA sequence: TGTGCCAGCAGTCCTGAGAGGAGCAATCAGCCCCAGCATTTT.

The V call is TRBV20-1, the J call TRBJ1-5; 7 bases line up with TRBD1. The CDR3 sequence is 14 residues long. Germline CDR1 DFQATT, CDR2 SNEGSKA (reference sequence). V lost 2 bases, J lost 8 bases, and 9 bases stayed unmatched. CDR3 nucleotides: TGCAGTGCTAGACCGACAGGGTTGAGAGAGCCCCAGCATTTT. It encodes CSARPTGLREPQHF.

This clonotype was seen ten or more times. A junction boundary mismatches the germline segment, possibly from a read error. V and J are TRBV12-3 or TRBV12-4 and TRBJ1-5; perhaps TRBD1 as D (5 bases). This CDR3 is built from 12 residues. The CDR3 reads CASRVSNQPQHF. The CDR3, as DNA: TGTGCGAGCAGGGTAAGCAATCAGCCCCAGCATTTT.

The V and J genes are TRBV7-3 and TRBJ2-3; TRBD1 aligns across 7 bases. The CDR3 has 14 residues. Germline values: CDR1 SGHTA, CDR2 FQGTGA. After removal of 5 bases from V and 6 bases from J, the junction contained 8 bases not matched to a gene. CDR3 nucleotides: TGTGCCAGCAGCCCGGCGGACAGGTCCGATACGCAGTATTTT. It specifies CASSPADRSDTQYF.

The chain employs TRBV4-1 and TRBJ2-5; perhaps D is TRBD1 or TRBD2 (6 bases each). Germline-derived CDR1 and CDR2 are MGHRA and YSYEKL. CDR3 length: 15 amino acids. Trimming took off 1 base at V and 5 bases at J, with 14 bases between the two ends. CDR3 in DNA: TGCGCCAGCAGCCAAGGTCGGGGGCGAGTGGAGACCCAGTACTTC. This translates into CASSQGRGRVETQYF.

Here the CDR3 reads CAISESSYEQYV. CDR3 bases: TGTGCCATCAGTGAGAGCTCCTACGAGCAGTACGTC. The chain recombines TRBV10-3 with TRBJ2-7; D uncertain. From germline, CDR1 is ENHRY and CDR2 SYGVKD. The V and J ends lost 2 bases and 0 bases respectively, with 2 bases between them. The CDR3 spans 12 residues.

This clonotype appeared many times. The J gene is TRBJ2-3, the V gene TRBV7-2, with 9 bases that match TRBD1. CDR3 size: 15 residues. Germline CDR1 and CDR2: SGHTA and FQGNSA. V gave up 5 bases and J gave up 5 bases; unmatched junction bases: 8. The CDR3 nucleotides read TGTGCCAGCAGCCTAGTAGGGACAGGGAAAGATACGCAGTATTTT. Its translation: CASSLVGTGKDTQYF.

The gene calls are TRBV19 and TRBJ2-1; D assignment may be TRBD1 or TRBD2 (5 bases each). This CDR3 spans 15 amino acids. The V and J ends lost 8 bases and 5 bases respectively, with 19 bases between them. Germline-derived CDR1 and CDR2 are LNHDA and SQIVND (reference sequence). CDR3 sequence: CASVPRGRPHNEQFF. The CDR3 DNA sequence: TGTGCCAGTGTACCACGGGGACGACCCCACAATGAGCAGTTCTTC.

This clonotype was detected many times. The gene calls are TRBV7-2 and TRBJ2-3; D remains unclear. V lost 1 base and J lost 1, with 12 bases in between. The V gene's germline CDR1 is SGHTA and CDR2 FQGNSA. The CDR3 consists of 16 residues. CDR3 protein: CASSLGAATRTDTQYF. The CDR3 region has the DNA TGTGCCAGCAGCTTAGGGGCAGCCACCCGCACAGATACGCAGTATTTT.

This clonotype was seen more than once but under ten times. The chain is built from TRBV18 and TRBJ2-7, with D possibly TRBD2 on 6 matching bases. Germline V lookup: CDR1 KGHSH, CDR2 LQKENI. V was clipped by 9 bases and J by 4 bases, with 13 bases between them. The CDR3 length is 12 residues. The DNA for the CDR3 is TGTGCCAGTTGGAGGGGCGGGTACGAGCAGTACTTC. It encodes CASWRGGYEQYF.

Only a few counts were recorded for this clonotype. V usage is TRBV7-2 and J usage is TRBJ2-1, with 8 nucleotides matching TRBD1. V trimming: 8 bases; J trimming: 2 bases; junction bases outside the gene matches: 2. Germline V CDR1 and CDR2: SGHTA, FQGNSA. CDR3 length: 13 amino acids. The CDR3 bases are TGTGCCAGCCCGGGACAGGCCTACAATGAGCAGTTCTTC. Translating it yields CASPGQAYNEQFF.

The chain combines TRBV24-1 with TRBJ1-2; perhaps TRBD1 as D (5 bases). V gave up 0 bases and J gave up 6 bases, with 10 bases separating them. Germline lookup yields CDR1 KGHDR and CDR2 SFDVKD. There are 14 residues in the CDR3. CDR3 bases: TGTGCCACCAGTGATTTGCGGGCAGGGCATGGCTACACCTTC. Protein product: CATSDLRAGHGYTF.

This clonotype was counted between two and nine times. The chain is built from TRBV5-5 and TRBJ1-2, with TRBD1 matching 8 bases. From germline, CDR1 is SGHKS and CDR2 YYEKEE (reference sequence). V gave up 6 bases and J gave up 2 bases; unmatched junction bases: 9. There are 15 residues in the CDR3. CDR3 amino acids: CASNPQDRVNYGYTF. Here the CDR3 DNA reads TGTGCCAGCAACCCCCAGGACAGGGTGAACTATGGCTACACCTTC.

V and J are TRBV7-9 and TRBJ1-1, with 8 bases matching TRBD1. Germline trimming cut 5 bases from V and 1 base from J; bases unmatched to any gene: 12. The length of the CDR3 is 17 residues. Germline V gene data show CDR1 as SEHNR and CDR2 as FQNEAQ (reference sequence). CDR3 sequence reads: CASSPRGQGRGNTEAFF. The CDR3 bases are TGTGCCAGCAGCCCTAGAGGACAGGGACGGGGGAACACTGAAGCTTTCTTT.

This clonotype was seen a few times. The V call is TRBV7-6, the J call TRBJ2-1; D uncertain. The germline V and J ends were trimmed by 0 bases and 7 bases, with 7 bases remaining between them. Germline-derived CDR1 and CDR2 are SGHVS and FNYEAQ. The CDR3 runs to 13 residues. CDR3 in DNA: TGTGCCAGCAGCTTAGCGGAATTTAATGAGCAGTTCTTC. Protein product: CASSLAEFNEQFF.

V usage is TRBV9 and J usage is TRBJ1-6, with unresolved D. Per germline, CDR1 SGDLS and CDR2 YYNGEE. Trimming left V 4 bases short and J 2 bases short, with 16 bases between. This CDR3 spans 17 amino acids. CDR3 loop: CASSHDTHPTYNSPLHF. The CDR3 DNA sequence: TGTGCCAGCAGCCACGACACTCACCCTACCTATAATTCACCCCTCCACTTT.

This clonotype was seen a handful of times. The chain uses TRBV4-2 and TRBJ1-5, with a weak D call TRBD1 (5 bases). The CDR3 runs to 18 residues. Trimming stripped 4 bases from V and 3 bases from J, with 22 bases between. Germline V gene data show CDR1 as LGHNA and CDR2 as YNFKEQ. In DNA form, the CDR3 reads TGTGCCAGCAGCCTCAACCTGATCACGAGGGGACTCAATCAGCCCCAGCATTTT. Its protein is CASSLNLITRGLNQPQHF.

In its sample, this clonotype was seen a few times. The rearrangement joins TRBV12-3 or TRBV12-4 to TRBJ2-1, with D possibly being TRBD1 (5 bases). The CDR3 totals 15 residues. V was pared by 3 bases and J by 1 base, with 10 bases between. CDR3: CASSFRQGSYNEQFF. CDR3 nucleotides: TGTGCCAGCAGTTTCCGGCAGGGTTCCTACAATGAGCAGTTCTTC.

This clonotype was detected ten times or more. This chain links TRBV5-1 with TRBJ2-5, with 7 bases that match TRBD2. J gave up 5 bases and V 2 bases, and 6 bases lay outside the gene matches. The germline V gene has CDR1 SGHRS and CDR2 YFSETQ. This CDR3 has 14 amino acids. The CDR3 is CASSLGLADETQYF. CDR3 DNA sequence: TGCGCCAGCAGCTTAGGCCTAGCGGATGAGACCCAGTACTTC.